One and the same sample provided the 29 T cell receptor beta chains below, sequenced in a study of blood T cell repertoires in COVID-19. The method was immunoSEQ multiplex PCR; TCRdb's version includes in-frame clones alone and lacks a portion of them. The sample contains about 200,000 clones, around 92% of which appear only once. Sequenced sample: PBMCs or T cells enriched from blood (not recorded which). These receptors all come from a woman aged 18-30 years who had recovered from COVID-19.

This chain joins TRBV27 and TRBJ1-3; D possibly corresponds to TRBD1 (5 bases). CDR1 is MNHEY, CDR2 SMNVEV, per germline (reference sequence). With 0 bases removed from V and 0 bases from J, the gap between germline ends came to 18 bases. The CDR3 extends over 19 amino acids. The CDR3 DNA is TGTGCCAGCAGTTTATCGTGGGCAGGGATTTTATACTCTGGAAACACCATATATTTT. Protein: CASSLSWAGILYSGNTIYF.

This chain connects TRBV14 to TRBJ2-3; D is uncertain. The CDR3 totals 12 residues. The germline V gene encodes CDR1 SGHDN and CDR2 FVKESK. Trimming removed 4 bases from V and 2 bases from J, with 4 bases in between. The CDR3, as DNA: TGTGCCAGCAGCCCCTTCACAGATACGCAGTATTTT. This codes for CASSPFTDTQYF.

J is TRBJ1-2 and V is TRBV28, with D perhaps TRBD1 (5 bases). Trimming shortened V by 4 bases and J by 4 bases, and 22 bases separated the two germline ends. The CDR3 sequence is 17 residues long. Looked up from germline, CDR1 is MDHEN and CDR2 is SYDVKM. The CDR3 reads CASSSAGGGSELYGYTF. In DNA form, the CDR3 reads TGTGCCAGCAGTTCCGCCGGGGGGGGGAGTGAGCTCTATGGCTACACCTTC.

The chain combines TRBV6-5 with TRBJ1-6; D is unclear. This CDR3 has 12 residues. Deletions cut 6 bases from V and 6 bases from J, with 6 bases between. The germline V gene has CDR1 MNHEY and CDR2 SVGAGI. In DNA, the CDR3 is TGTGCCAGCAGGAGTACTAATTCACCCCTCCACTTT. Translated: CASRSTNSPLHF.

The chain links TRBV28 to TRBJ1-3; D is unclear. The CDR3 has 13 residues. V was trimmed by 5 bases and J by 3 bases, leaving 8 bases between them. Germline-derived CDR1 and CDR2 are MDHEN and SYDVKM. CDR3 sequence reads: CASSRGGGNTIYF. The CDR3 DNA reads as TGTGCCAGCAGTCGGGGAGGTGGAAACACCATATATTTT. Variable domain in full (rest from reference TRBV28 and TRBJ1-3): DVKVTQSSRYLVKRTGEKVFLECVQDMDHENMFWYRQDPGLGLRLIYFSYDVKMKEKGDIPEGYSVSREKKERFSLILESASTNQTSMYLCASSRGGGNTIYFGEGSWLTVV.

This clone was found a few times. This rearrangement joins TRBV28 to TRBJ2-2, with 11 bases aligning to TRBD1. The CDR3 spans 15 residues. The germline V gene encodes CDR1 MDHEN and CDR2 SYDVKM. Trimming removed 6 bases from V and 6 bases from J; junction bases left unmatched: 6. The CDR3 region is CASRVGQGEAGELFF. Here the CDR3 DNA reads TGTGCCAGCAGGGTGGGACAGGGGGAGGCCGGGGAGCTGTTTTTT.

The V and J genes are TRBV28 and TRBJ2-1; 8 bases map to TRBD2. J lost 7 bases, V lost 2 bases, and 7 bases had no gene match. The CDR3 sequence is 15 residues long. CDR1 is MDHEN, CDR2 SYDVKM, per germline. The CDR3 DNA follows: TGTGCCAGCAGTTTACGGGGGGGGGCCCTGAATGAGCAGTTCTTC. Translating gives CASSLRGGALNEQFF.

This sequence joins TRBV11-2 and TRBJ2-7; D perhaps matches TRBD2 (7 bases). V lost 1 base and J lost 3, with 13 bases in between. Germline lookup yields CDR1 SGHAT and CDR2 FQNNGV. The CDR3 covers 15 residues. In DNA, the CDR3 is TGTGCCAGCAGCTTAGCGGGGGGCCAAATCTACGAGCAGTACTTC. This translates into CASSLAGGQIYEQYF. Together with reference TRBV11-2 and TRBJ2-7, the CDR3 gives the full variable domain: EAGVAQSPRYKIIEKRQSVAFWCNPISGHATLYWYQQILGQGPKLLIQFQNNGVVDDSQLPKDRFSAERLKGVDSTLKIQPAKLEDSAVYLCASSLAGGQIYEQYFGPGTRLTVT.

V gene TRBV7-6 combines with J gene TRBJ2-3; a weak D match, TRBD2 (6 bases). Germline CDR1 reads SGHVS; CDR2 reads FNYEAQ. The CDR3 has 16 residues. Deletions cut 1 base from V and 2 bases from J, with 13 bases between. CDR3 sequence: CASSLGVAGTTDTQYF. The CDR3 DNA is TGTGCCAGCAGCTTAGGGGTCGCGGGGACCACAGATACGCAGTATTTT.

The chain recombines TRBV5-6 with TRBJ1-1, with D possibly TRBD1 on 5 matching bases. This CDR3 contains 14 residues. Germline-derived CDR1 and CDR2 are SGHDT and YYEEEE. V lost 2 bases and J 8 bases, leaving 16 bases between the germline ends. CDR3 amino acids: CASSLRVLTVEAFF. Here the CDR3 DNA reads TGTGCCAGCAGCTTACGCGTTTTGACAGTAGAAGCTTTCTTT.

The rearrangement links TRBV28 to TRBJ2-2; TRBD1 aligns across 12 bases. The germline gives CDR1 MDHEN, CDR2 SYDVKM. Trimming removed 5 bases from V and 7 bases from J; junction bases left unmatched: 8. The CDR3 has 16 amino acids. The DNA for the CDR3 is TGTGCCAGCAGTCTTCCGGGACAGGGGGCCGTCGGGGAGCTGTTTTTT. Translation: CASSLPGQGAVGELFF.

This clone is a singleton in its sample. The DNA for the CDR3 is TGTGCCAGCAGCAAACGGCGGGGGCAGTCCTACAATGAGCAGTTCTTC. As protein: CASSKRRGQSYNEQFF. The chain employs TRBV21-1 and TRBJ2-1; the listed D gene, TRBD2, was not tested against the DNA. TRBV21-1 is annotated as a pseudogene. This CDR3 has 16 amino acids.

This chain connects TRBV5-1 to TRBJ1-2, with 7 bases matching TRBD1. The CDR3 spans 14 residues. The germline CDR1 and CDR2 sequences are SGHRS and YFSETQ. J was trimmed by 1 base and V by 4 bases; bases with no gene match: 4. CDR3 in amino acids: CASSGTANNYGYTF. CDR3 nucleotide sequence: TGCGCCAGCAGCGGGACAGCTAATAACTATGGCTACACCTTC.

The rearrangement uses TRBV25-1 and TRBJ2-2, with D tentatively TRBD1 (5 bases). The length of the CDR3 is 17 residues. V shed 5 bases and J shed 7 bases, with 23 bases lying between them. The germline V gene encodes CDR1 MGHDK and CDR2 SYGVNS. CDR3 sequence (DNA): TGTGCCAGCAGTCCCCCAGGCAGGGTGGAAGTTGACGGGGAGCTGTTTTTT. This gives the protein CASSPPGRVEVDGELFF.

The chain couples TRBV4-1 to TRBJ2-2; the D gene is possibly TRBD1 (5 bases). Germline lookup yields CDR1 MGHRA and CDR2 YSYEKL. The CDR3 loop spans 15 amino acids. Trimming removed 1 base at V and 1 base at J, with 7 bases between. The CDR3 reads CASSQVQGNTGELFF. For the CDR3, the DNA is TGCGCCAGCAGCCAAGTGCAGGGGAACACCGGGGAGCTGTTTTTT.

The chain is built from TRBV29-1 and TRBJ2-5; 8 positions match TRBD2. CDR1 and CDR2 (germline): SQVTM, ANQGSEA. The CDR3 has 18 amino acids. The V gene end was trimmed by 3 bases and the J gene end by 2 bases; junction bases not matched to a gene: 17. CDR3 nucleotide sequence: TGCAGCGTTGAGAGCGGAAAGCGGGAGCGGGGGTGTCAAGAGACCCAGTACTTC. Its protein product is CSVESGKRERGCQETQYF.

This chain uses TRBV24-1 with TRBJ2-1, with 9 bases that match TRBD1. Germline trimming cut 2 bases from V and 8 bases from J; bases unmatched to any gene: 3. This CDR3 is built from 14 residues. Germline CDR1 is KGHDR and CDR2 is SFDVKD. The CDR3 loop reads CATSDSGTGHEQFF. CDR3 DNA: TGTGCCACCAGTGATTCCGGGACAGGGCATGAGCAGTTCTTC.

The chain has TRBV5-1 and TRBJ2-7; 10 bases are shared with TRBD2. J was trimmed by 3 bases and V by 0 bases; bases with no gene match: 0. Germline CDR1 SGHRS, CDR2 YFSETQ. The CDR3 consists of 14 residues. DNA for the CDR3: TGCGCCAGCAGCTTGGCTAGCGGGGGCTACGAGCAGTACTTC. Translation gives CASSLASGGYEQYF.

The chain joins TRBV5-1 to TRBJ1-4; D not resolved. The CDR3 length is 15 residues. The V and J ends lost 0 bases and 1 base respectively, with 7 bases between them. Germline V gives CDR1 SGHRS, CDR2 YFSETQ. CDR3 DNA sequence: TGCGCCAGCAGCTTGGTCGGGGAAACTAATGAAAAACTGTTTTTT. Its translation is CASSLVGETNEKLFF.

The chain links TRBV4-1 to TRBJ1-5; 10 positions agree with TRBD1. Trimming cost V 4 bases and J 6 bases; bases outside gene matches: 12. The CDR3 is made up of 17 amino acids. Germline-derived CDR1 and CDR2 are MGHRA and YSYEKL. DNA of the CDR3: TGCGCCAGCAGCCTCTCCCTCTCGGGGACAGGGGTTCAGCCCCAGCATTTT. This sequence encodes CASSLSLSGTGVQPQHF.

This clone was seen once. J is TRBJ2-3 and V is TRBV6-1; TRBD2 agrees at 9 bases. Trimming removed 0 bases from V and 3 bases from J; junction bases left unmatched: 4. From germline, CDR1 is MNHNS and CDR2 SASEGT. The CDR3 totals 16 residues. This CDR3 reads CASSEAAGGRTDTQYF. CDR3 nucleotide sequence: TGTGCCAGCAGTGAAGCAGCGGGGGGTAGGACAGATACGCAGTATTTT.

The sample holds a few counts of this clone. The rearrangement links TRBV6-6 to TRBJ2-7; TRBD1 is a possible D gene (6 bases). CDR1 and CDR2 (germline): MNHNY, SVGAGI (reference sequence). The CDR3 has 14 residues. Trimming left V 0 bases short and J 3 bases short, with 9 bases between. CDR3 DNA sequence: TGTGCCAGCAGTTACTCTACGGACAGCTACGAGCAGTACTTC. This translates into CASSYSTDSYEQYF.

V is TRBV5-1 and J is TRBJ1-4, with 7 bases that match TRBD1. Trimming at V came to 4 bases and at J to 7 bases, leaving 10 bases not matched to a gene. The CDR3 runs 15 residues. CDR1 and CDR2 (germline): SGHRS, YFSETQ. The CDR3 nucleotides are TGCGCCAGCAGCGCCGAGGGGGCGGGCGGTGAAAAACTGTTTTTT. Translating it yields CASSAEGAGGEKLFF.

The chain is built from TRBV6-5 and TRBJ1-2; 7 positions match TRBD1. Unmatched junction bases numbered 9, after V lost 8 bases and J lost 6 bases. The germline V gene encodes CDR1 MNHEY and CDR2 SVGAGI. The CDR3 spans 13 residues. CDR3 nucleotides: TGTGCCAGCGTCGGACAACAGGGGAATGGCTACACCTTC. Translating it yields CASVGQQGNGYTF.

The J gene is TRBJ2-3, the V gene TRBV15, with 10 bases matching TRBD2. Germline V gives CDR1 LNHNV, CDR2 YYDKDF (reference sequence). V shed 0 bases, J shed 0 bases, and the junction held 6 bases outside the gene matches. This CDR3 region has 18 residues. The DNA for the CDR3 is TGTGCCACCAGCAGAGACCCCCCTAGCGGGGGAAGCACAGATACGCAGTATTTT. It translates to CATSRDPPSGGSTDTQYF. Complete variable domain (other parts from reference TRBV15 and TRBJ2-3): DAMVIQNPRYQVTQFGKPVTLSCSQTLNHNVMYWYQQKSSQAPKLLFHYYDKDFNNEADTPDNFQSRRPNTSFCFLDIRSPGLGDTAMYLCATSRDPPSGGSTDTQYFGPGTRLTVL.

This clone was counted only a few times. The chain recombines TRBV6-5 with TRBJ2-2, with 11 bases that match TRBD2. Trimming at V came to 2 bases and at J to 6 bases, leaving 2 bases not matched to a gene. CDR1 and CDR2 (germline): MNHEY, SVGAGI. The length of the CDR3 is 15 residues. The CDR3 loop reads CASSYPSGGPGELFF. DNA of the CDR3: TGTGCCAGCAGTTACCCTAGCGGGGGGCCCGGGGAGCTGTTTTTT.

This clone was counted once. The J gene is TRBJ1-1, the V gene TRBV10-3, with unresolved D. V lost 0 bases and J lost 0, with 11 bases in between. CDR3 length: 16 amino acids. Germline V gene sequence: CDR1 ENHRY, CDR2 SYGVKD. The CDR3 loop is CAISESEGLLNTEAFF. CDR3 nucleotide sequence: TGTGCCATCAGTGAGTCGGAGGGCCTCCTGAACACTGAAGCTTTCTTT.

This chain joins TRBV5-1 and TRBJ2-3; D is possibly TRBD2 (5 bases). The CDR3 is 12 residues long. V lost 3 bases to trimming and J lost 5 bases, with 7 bases between them. In germline, CDR1 is SGHRS, CDR2 YFSETQ. Here the CDR3 DNA reads TGCGCCAGCAGCTCCGAGGGAGATACGCAGTATTTT. Its translation is CASSSEGDTQYF.

The rearrangement links TRBV29-1 to TRBJ1-6, with D possibly TRBD1 on 6 matching bases. Per the germline V gene, CDR1 is SQVTM and CDR2 is ANQGSEA. V was trimmed by 2 bases and J by 1 base, leaving 12 bases between them. The length of the CDR3 is 16 residues. The CDR3 region is CSVENTGPSYNSPLHF. In DNA, the CDR3 is TGCAGCGTTGAAAACACAGGGCCATCCTATAATTCACCCCTCCACTTT.